Below, 21 T cell receptor beta chains from the same sample are listed, as sequenced in a study of T cells after posttransplantation cyclophosphamide. Clones were sequenced by immunoSEQ multiplex PCR, and TCRdb holds only the in-frame ones, with some missing. Observed are tens of thousands of clones, no singletons, with the top ten taking more than 4.5%. Sequencing input: PBMCs. The receptors here all came from a young man in good health and a related stem cell transplant donor.

This clone was seen many times. The gene calls are TRBV24-1 and TRBJ2-5, with 7 bases fitting TRBD1. This CDR3 contains 15 residues. Germline V lookup: CDR1 KGHDR, CDR2 SFDVKD. J lost 4 bases, V lost 2 bases, and 6 bases had no gene match. As DNA, the CDR3 is TGTGCCACCAGTGATTCGACAGGGTTAGGAGAGACCCAGTACTTC. It encodes CATSDSTGLGETQYF.

This clone was seen many times. V gene TRBV12-3 or TRBV12-4 combines with J gene TRBJ1-1; TRBD1 is a possible D gene (6 bases). Trimming took off 7 bases at V and 1 base at J, with 13 bases between the two ends. This CDR3 is built from 14 residues. The DNA for the CDR3 is TGTGCCAGCAAGGGGGGGAATGCGAACACTGAAGCTTTCTTT. The encoded protein is CASKGGNANTEAFF.

This clone was picked up many times. The chain combines TRBV5-1 with TRBJ2-1; 11 positions match TRBD2. V gave up 3 bases and J gave up 7 bases; unmatched junction bases: 9. CDR1 and CDR2 from the germline V gene are SGHRS and YFSETQ. There are 16 residues in the CDR3. CDR3 loop: CASSSLSGGALNEQFF. The CDR3 nucleotides are TGCGCCAGCAGCTCACTTAGCGGGGGGGCCTTGAATGAGCAGTTCTTC.

There are many counts of this clone. The V and J genes are TRBV6-1 and TRBJ1-1; D perhaps matches TRBD1 (6 bases). The CDR3 is 16 amino acids. The V end was cut by 3 bases, the J end by 0 bases, with 14 bases between. Germline-derived CDR1 and CDR2 are MNHNS and SASEGT. The CDR3 DNA sequence: TGTGCCAGCAGTGATCCCACAGGGTCGATGAACACTGAAGCTTTCTTT. As protein: CASSDPTGSMNTEAFF.

The rearrangement links TRBV5-4 to TRBJ2-3; 7 bases agree with TRBD1. The V gene end was trimmed by 4 bases and the J gene end by 6 bases; junction bases not matched to a gene: 14. The CDR3 has 16 residues. Looked up from germline, CDR1 is SGHNT and CDR2 is YYREEE (reference sequence). CDR3 sequence: CASSRPRDRGADTQYF. The CDR3 DNA follows: TGTGCCAGCAGCAGACCCCGGGACAGAGGAGCGGATACGCAGTATTTT.

The table lists this clone with a few counts. The chain joins TRBV5-5 to TRBJ2-3; no definite D call. This CDR3 region has 16 residues. With 0 bases removed from V and 1 base from J, the gap between germline ends came to 12 bases. Per the germline V gene, CDR1 is SGHKS and CDR2 is YYEKEE (reference sequence). CDR3 protein: CASSLGFRVGTDTQYF. CDR3 bases: TGTGCCAGCAGCTTGGGATTTCGGGTGGGCACAGATACGCAGTATTTT.

This clone came up many times. This chain links TRBV4-1 with TRBJ2-1; TRBD2 matches at 9 bases. Germline trimming cut 3 bases from V and 7 bases from J; bases unmatched to any gene: 7. There are 15 residues in the CDR3. The germline V gene encodes CDR1 MGHRA and CDR2 YSYEKL. CDR3: CASSHGGGGQNEQFF. In DNA, the CDR3 is TGCGCCAGCAGCCATGGCGGGGGGGGCCAAAATGAGCAGTTCTTC.

There are many counts of this clone. The chain is built from TRBV6-5 and TRBJ1-5; maybe TRBD1 (6 bases). The CDR3 contains 15 residues. Trimming took off 0 bases at V and 7 bases at J, with 13 bases between the two ends. The germline gives CDR1 MNHEY, CDR2 SVGAGI. CDR3 coding DNA: TGTGCCAGCAGTTACTCGATTGGGGGCGACCAGCCCCAGCATTTT. Encoded protein: CASSYSIGGDQPQHF.

This chain links TRBV24-1 with TRBJ2-5; TRBD2 agrees at 8 bases. This CDR3 is 15 amino acids long. Looked up from germline, CDR1 is KGHDR and CDR2 is SFDVKD. V shed 4 bases and J 3 bases; nucleotides not matched to a gene: 6. The CDR3 sequence: CATSEARGAKETQYF. The CDR3 DNA is TGTGCCACCAGTGAAGCGCGGGGGGCGAAAGAGACCCAGTACTTC.

This clone was counted a few times. The chain couples TRBV5-1 to TRBJ2-7; 9 bases agree with TRBD1. The CDR3 is 14 residues long. The V gene's germline CDR1 is SGHRS and CDR2 YFSETQ. J was trimmed by 7 bases and V by 2 bases; bases with no gene match: 7. The CDR3 DNA reads TGCGCCAGCAGCTTACAGGGGGCACGGGGGGAGCAGTACTTC. It codes for CASSLQGARGEQYF.

At least ten counts were recorded for this clone. The rearrangement joins TRBV6-1 to TRBJ1-1, with a weak D call TRBD1 (5 bases). This CDR3 has 15 amino acids. Deletions cut 4 bases from V and 2 bases from J, with 14 bases between. Germline assignment: CDR1 MNHNS and CDR2 SASEGT. The CDR3 nucleotides are TGTGCCAGCAGTGTCCATAGGGGAGGAAACACTGAAGCTTTCTTT. Protein: CASSVHRGGNTEAFF.

The sample holds many counts of this clone. The chain is built from TRBV9 and TRBJ2-2; 7 bases fit TRBD2. The V gene end was trimmed by 0 bases and the J gene end by 0 bases; junction bases not matched to a gene: 2. The CDR3 covers 16 residues. Looked up from germline, CDR1 is SGDLS and CDR2 is YYNGEE. CDR3 region: CASSVGGGTNTGELFF. The CDR3 DNA reads TGTGCCAGCAGCGTAGGGGGGGGTACGAACACCGGGGAGCTGTTTTTT.

This clone has ten or more counts. The chain joins TRBV2 to TRBJ2-1, with TRBD2 identical over 8 bases. The CDR3 sequence is 16 residues long. The V gene end was trimmed by 6 bases and the J gene end by 0 bases; junction bases not matched to a gene: 7. CDR1 is SNHLY and CDR2 is FYNNEI in the germline V gene. The DNA of the CDR3 is TGTGCCAGCAGGTCCGGGGGGACTAGCTCCTACAATGAGCAGTTCTTC. It specifies CASRSGGTSSYNEQFF. Supplemented by reference TRBV2 and TRBJ2-1, the full variable domain reads EPEVTQTPSHQVTQMGQEVILRCVPISNHLYFYWYRQILGQKVEFLVSFYNNEISEKSEIFDDQFSVERPDGSNFTLKIRSTKLEDSAMYFCASRSGGTSSYNEQFFGPGTRLTVL.

This clone was detected many times. The V gene is TRBV6-5, the J gene TRBJ1-2; D gene unclear. Germline assignment: CDR1 MNHEY and CDR2 SVGAGI. Trimming removed 4 bases from V and 8 bases from J, with 17 bases in between. The CDR3 is 14 amino acids. The CDR3 DNA follows: TGTGCCAGCAGTTCCCGACAAGGCCGAGGGGGCTACACCTTC. This sequence encodes CASSSRQGRGGYTF.

This clone was observed at least ten times. This chain uses TRBV6-2 or TRBV6-3 with TRBJ2-3; TRBD1 matches 7 bases. The CDR3 spans 15 residues. Trimming at V came to 8 bases and at J to 1 base, leaving 9 bases not matched to a gene. Germline loops: CDR1 MNHEY, CDR2 SVGEGT. As DNA, the CDR3 is TGTGCCAGCTCAGGGGGATCAGGGGGCACAGATACGCAGTATTTT. Its translation: CASSGGSGGTDTQYF.

This clone was counted many times. The rearrangement joins TRBV27 to TRBJ1-1, with 8 bases that match TRBD1. The CDR3 totals 14 residues. V shed 6 bases, J shed 4 bases, and the junction held 7 bases outside the gene matches. Per germline, CDR1 MNHEY and CDR2 SMNVEV (reference sequence). CDR3 sequence: CASSPGGTGTEAFF. The CDR3 DNA follows: TGTGCCAGCAGCCCGGGTGGGACAGGCACTGAAGCTTTCTTT.

This clone was seen more than once but under ten times. The chain carries TRBV9 and TRBJ1-6; D uncertain. There are 13 residues in the CDR3. The ends were cut back, 0 bases at V and 10 bases at J, with 8 bases in the middle. The germline V gene encodes CDR1 SGDLS and CDR2 YYNGEE. CDR3 sequence: CASSVEPYSPLHF. Here the CDR3 DNA reads TGTGCCAGCAGCGTAGAGCCCTACTCACCCCTCCACTTT.

This clone has ten or more counts. This rearrangement joins TRBV5-1 to TRBJ2-7, with D maybe TRBD1 (5 bases). The CDR3 totals 16 residues. Trimming left V 0 bases short and J 4 bases short, with 17 bases between. Germline CDR1 reads SGHRS; CDR2 reads YFSETQ. CDR3 in DNA: TGCGCCAGCAGCTTGGCCTCGACAGTAGTGGAGTACGAGCAGTACTTC. Translation: CASSLASTVVEYEQYF.

This clone came up many times. The chain joins TRBV5-4 to TRBJ1-6, with 7 bases aligning to TRBD1. Per germline, CDR1 SGHNT and CDR2 YYREEE (reference sequence). V trimming: 1 base; J trimming: 9 bases; junction bases outside the gene matches: 4. The CDR3 covers 14 residues. The CDR3 here is CASSLTGEGSPLHF. The CDR3 DNA sequence: TGTGCCAGCAGCTTGACAGGGGAAGGTTCACCCCTCCACTTT.

This clone was recorded at least ten times. The chain carries TRBV6-5 and TRBJ2-1; D ambiguous. Between the trimmed V and J ends, which lost 11 bases and 6 bases, there was a span of 23 bases. From germline, CDR1 is MNHEY and CDR2 SVGAGI. This CDR3 is built from 15 residues. In nucleotides, the CDR3 is TGTGCCGTACAGTTAGATAAGTCAGTAAGCAATGAGCAGTTCTTC. It translates to CAVQLDKSVSNEQFF.

This clone has a count of ten or more. The chain joins TRBV6-1 to TRBJ1-4; D is unclear. The V and J ends lost 3 bases and 3 bases respectively, with 8 bases between them. Per germline, CDR1 MNHNS and CDR2 SASEGT. The CDR3 covers 14 residues. As DNA, the CDR3 is TGTGCCAGCAGTGAGATGAGGGCTAATGAAAAACTGTTTTTT. Translated, it gives CASSEMRANEKLFF.